A single sample is the source of the 18 T cell receptor beta chains below, sequenced in a study of cytomegalovirus exposure and HLA in healthy donors. Sequencing used immunoSEQ multiplex PCR; TCRdb keeps in-frame clones, though not all of them. The repertoire consists of some 120,000 clones, with 85% to 90% occurring once and the leading ten covering around 1.5%. The specimen sequenced was PBMCs. Source of these receptors: a man aged 25 to 45 in good health and CMV-seronegative.

V and J are TRBV28 and TRBJ1-4, with D possibly TRBD1 on 5 matching bases. The germline V gene encodes CDR1 MDHEN and CDR2 SYDVKM. The CDR3 spans 15 residues. V gave up 1 base and J gave up 8 bases, with 14 bases separating them. Written as DNA, the CDR3 is TGTGCCAGCAGTTTATTAAAAGTGGCAGGGGAAAAACTGTTTTTT. It codes for CASSLLKVAGEKLFF.

The chain combines TRBV7-3 with TRBJ2-1, with D possibly being TRBD2 (5 bases). This CDR3 contains 15 residues. Trimming cost V 5 bases and J 9 bases, with 20 bases left between them. Germline values: CDR1 SGHTA, CDR2 FQGTGA. In nucleotides, the CDR3 is TGTGCCAGCAGCACCAAGAAAGAGGGCCCTTGTGAGCAGTTCTTC. Encoded protein: CASSTKKEGPCEQFF. Full variable domain (rest looked up from reference TRBV7-3 and TRBJ2-1): GAGVSQTPSNKVTEKGKYVELRCDPISGHTALYWYRQSLGQGPEFLIYFQGTGAADDSGLPNDRFFAVRPEGSVSTLKIQRTERGDSAVYLCASSTKKEGPCEQFFGPGTRLTVL.

A remark on this clone: The sample carries other DNA sequences with the same CDR3. This chain links TRBV29-1 with TRBJ2-3; 9 positions match TRBD2. CDR1 is SQVTM, CDR2 ANQGSEA, per germline. V lost 4 bases to trimming and J lost 6 bases; unmatched junction nucleotides: 2. This CDR3 contains 12 residues. In nucleotides, the CDR3 is TGCAGCGTTGTTAGCGGGAGTGATACGCAGTATTTT. This gives the protein CSVVSGSDTQYF.

V gene TRBV11-2 combines with J gene TRBJ1-1; TRBD1 might be the D (5 bases). Trimming took 4 bases from V and 2 from J, leaving 14 bases between them. The CDR3 consists of 15 residues. Germline V gives CDR1 SGHAT, CDR2 FQNNGV. In DNA form, the CDR3 reads TGTGCCAGCAGCTGGGCGACAGACCTTAACACTGAAGCTTTCTTT. This translates into CASSWATDLNTEAFF. Together with reference TRBV11-2 and TRBJ1-1, the CDR3 gives the full variable domain: EAGVAQSPRYKIIEKRQSVAFWCNPISGHATLYWYQQILGQGPKLLIQFQNNGVVDDSQLPKDRFSAERLKGVDSTLKIQPAKLEDSAVYLCASSWATDLNTEAFFGQGTRLTVV.

A single count supports this clone. This chain links TRBV5-1 with TRBJ2-3; D unresolved. Trimming took off 5 bases at V and 3 bases at J, with 4 bases between the two ends. The CDR3 has 11 residues. Germline V gives CDR1 SGHRS, CDR2 YFSETQ. The CDR3 loop reads CASRHTDTQYF. In DNA form, the CDR3 reads TGCGCCAGCAGACATACAGATACGCAGTATTTT.

The CDR3 loop is CASSPELGDEQYF. In DNA form, the CDR3 reads TGTGCCAGCTCACCTGAGCTAGGCGACGAGCAGTACTTC. The chain carries TRBV18 and TRBJ2-7; D gene ambiguous. The length of the CDR3 is 13 residues. Between the trimmed V and J ends, which lost 3 bases and 5 bases, there was a span of 11 bases. Germline CDR1 is KGHSH and CDR2 is LQKENI. The full variable domain, completed using reference TRBV18 and TRBJ2-7, is NAGVMQNPRHLVRRRGQEARLRCSPMKGHSHVYWYRQLPEEGLKFMVYLQKENIIDESGMPKERFSAEFPKEGPSILRIQQVVRGDSAAYFCASSPELGDEQYFGPGTRLTVT.

The chain links TRBV6-1 to TRBJ2-7; TRBD1 aligns across 11 bases. With 5 bases clipped from V and 3 bases from J, the junction kept 3 bases outside the gene matches. CDR1 and CDR2 from the germline V gene are MNHNS and SASEGT. The CDR3 loop spans 14 amino acids. CDR3 nucleotides: TGTGCCAGCAGTCAAGGGACAGGGGGCTACGAGCAGTACTTC. Its protein product is CASSQGTGGYEQYF.

The CDR3 spells CASSLASGRGSDTQYF. The CDR3, as DNA: TGCGCCAGCAGCTTGGCTAGCGGAAGAGGGTCAGATACGCAGTATTTT. This chain uses TRBV5-1 with TRBJ2-3; TRBD2 aligns across 7 bases. The ends lost 0 bases at V and 4 bases at J; junction bases unmatched: 8. From germline, CDR1 is SGHRS and CDR2 YFSETQ. This CDR3 has 16 amino acids.

The chain employs TRBV6-5 and TRBJ2-2; tentatively, D is TRBD2 (6 bases). Germline V CDR1 and CDR2: MNHEY, SVGAGI. The V end was cut by 1 base, the J end by 2 bases, with 11 bases between. The CDR3 is 16 amino acids. The CDR3 DNA sequence: TGTGCCAGCAGTTACTTCGGGGGAGCTAACACCGGGGAGCTGTTTTTT. Translated, it gives CASSYFGGANTGELFF.

The gene calls are TRBV14 and TRBJ2-1; tentatively, D is TRBD2 (5 bases). Trimming took 1 base from V and 5 from J, leaving 18 bases between them. Germline V gene data show CDR1 as SGHDN and CDR2 as FVKESK. The CDR3 is 17 residues long. As DNA, the CDR3 is TGTGCCAGCAGCCAAGGACGGAAGGCGGGTTTGGACAATGAGCAGTTCTTC. Protein: CASSQGRKAGLDNEQFF.

The J gene is TRBJ1-2, the V gene TRBV5-1; 7 positions match TRBD1. The CDR3 loop spans 14 amino acids. V lost 2 bases, J lost 2 bases, and 3 bases stayed unmatched. Germline V lookup: CDR1 SGHRS, CDR2 YFSETQ. The CDR3 reads CASSLGGGNYGYTF. The DNA of the CDR3 is TGCGCCAGCAGCTTAGGAGGGGGCAACTATGGCTACACCTTC.

This clone came up many times. The chain carries TRBV7-2 and TRBJ2-7; 10 nucleotides agree with TRBD2. This CDR3 is 15 amino acids long. Looked up from germline, CDR1 is SGHTA and CDR2 is FQGNSA. V gave up 5 bases and J gave up 4 bases; unmatched junction bases: 8. The CDR3 here is CASSGTSGKGYEQYF. CDR3 in DNA: TGTGCCAGCAGCGGAACTAGCGGGAAGGGTTACGAGCAGTACTTC.

The V gene is TRBV2, the J gene TRBJ2-5; 7 bases match TRBD2. The CDR3 runs to 15 residues. J lost 1 base, V lost 6 bases, and 8 bases had no gene match. Germline V gives CDR1 SNHLY, CDR2 FYNNEI. The CDR3 nucleotides are TGTGCCAGCAGGCGGGGGAGGAGGGGCCAAGAGACCCAGTACTTC. Its protein product is CASRRGRRGQETQYF.

J is TRBJ1-3 and V is TRBV5-1, with 8 nucleotides matching TRBD1. CDR3 size: 15 residues. Losses at the gene ends were 4 bases for V and 0 bases for J; bases not matched to a gene: 3. Germline V gives CDR1 SGHRS, CDR2 YFSETQ. DNA for the CDR3: TGCGCCAGCAGCATACAGGGGGACTCTGGAAACACCATATATTTT. This sequence encodes CASSIQGDSGNTIYF. Variable domain in full (rest from reference TRBV5-1 and TRBJ1-3): KAGVTQTPRYLIKTRGQQVTLSCSPISGHRSVSWYQQTPGQGLQFLFEYFSETQRNKGNFPGRFSGRQFSNSRSEMNVSTLELGDSALYLCASSIQGDSGNTIYFGEGSWLTVV.

The rearrangement joins TRBV2 to TRBJ2-5; 11 bases fit TRBD2. The CDR3 extends over 15 amino acids. Trimming removed 6 bases from V and 2 bases from J; junction bases left unmatched: 5. The germline CDR1 and CDR2 sequences are SNHLY and FYNNEI. The CDR3 region is CASRLTSGAQETQYF. The CDR3 coding sequence is TGTGCCAGCAGGTTGACTAGCGGGGCACAAGAGACCCAGTACTTC.

CDR3 sequence: CASSPRWGQLRTDTQYF. The CDR3 bases are TGTGCCAGCAGTCCTCGGTGGGGGCAGCTAAGAACAGATACGCAGTATTTT. The chain combines TRBV27 with TRBJ2-3, with D maybe TRBD1 (6 bases). The length of the CDR3 is 17 residues. V shed 5 bases and J shed 3 bases, with 21 bases lying between them. CDR1 and CDR2 (germline): MNHEY, SMNVEV (reference sequence).

This clone showed up many times. J is TRBJ2-1 and V is TRBV11-2; possible D gene TRBD1, 5 bases. Trimming shortened V by 0 bases and J by 3 bases, and 15 bases separated the two germline ends. The CDR3 spans 17 residues. Germline CDR1 SGHAT, CDR2 FQNNGV. The CDR3 DNA reads TGTGCCAGCAGCTTAGATGGACAAGGTTCGTACTACAATGAGCAGTTCTTC. Translation gives CASSLDGQGSYYNEQFF.

This clone was detected only once. The chain joins TRBV6-1 to TRBJ2-6, with D possibly TRBD1 on 6 matching bases. CDR3 length: 11 residues. Germline V gene sequence: CDR1 MNHNS, CDR2 SASEGT. With 10 bases removed from V and 11 bases from J, the gap between germline ends came to 12 bases. The CDR3 here is CAIGQRHVLTF. The CDR3, as DNA: TGTGCCATAGGACAGCGTCACGTCCTGACTTTC.